A single sample gave rise to the 8 T cell receptor beta chains below, sequenced in a study of T cell repertoires in aging, cancer and after chemotherapy. The template was genomic DNA from peripheral blood, not RNA. TRB rearrangements spanning V, D and J were amplified using mixed TRB-A/B primers. TCRdb itself ran the multiplex PCR reads through MiXCR, one entry per CDR3 protein. The repertoire has around 9,600 distinct CDR3 sequences, approximately 31% of them found once; the top ten carry around 13%. The sequencing sample was made of blood. The receptors originated from a human donor in good health. The donor label of this sample is uncertain.

The chain joins TRBV19 to TRBJ2-5; D is ambiguous. The CDR3 loop spans 17 amino acids. From germline, CDR1 is LNHDA and CDR2 SQIVND (reference sequence). V dropped 5 bases and J dropped 4 bases, with 23 bases sitting between them. CDR3 amino acids: CASSSRAQDLTGETQYF. The DNA of the CDR3 is TGTGCCAGTAGTTCACGAGCCCAGGACCTGACGGGAGAGACCCAGTACTTC. Full variable domain (rest looked up from reference TRBV19 and TRBJ2-5): DGGITQSPKYLFRKEGQNVTLSCEQNLNHDAMYWYRQDPGQGLRLIYYSQIVNDFQKGDIAEGYSVSREKKESFPLTVTSAQKNPTAFYLCASSSRAQDLTGETQYFGPGTRLLVL.

V and J are TRBV6-1 and TRBJ1-1; D may be TRBD1 (6 bases). Germline-derived CDR1 and CDR2 are MNHNS and SASEGT. Trimming pared 6 bases from V and 1 base from J, leaving 15 bases between. This CDR3 is built from 15 residues. CDR3 protein: CASSMAGATNTEAFF. In DNA, the CDR3 is TGTGCCAGCAGCATGGCAGGGGCAACGAACACTGAAGCTTTCTTT.

Only a few counts were recorded for this clonotype. The genes are TRBV18 and TRBJ2-3; D is ambiguous. The CDR3 length is 14 residues. The germline V gene encodes CDR1 KGHSH and CDR2 LQKENI. The V and J ends lost 3 bases and 6 bases respectively, with 13 bases between them. CDR3 in DNA: TGTGCCAGCTCACCTCCGTTAAGGGATGATACGCAGTATTTT. The encoded protein is CASSPPLRDDTQYF.

The chain links TRBV5-1 to TRBJ2-7, with a possible D match to TRBD1 (5 bases). Trimming took off 2 bases at V and 0 bases at J, with 12 bases between the two ends. Per germline, CDR1 SGHRS and CDR2 YFSETQ. This CDR3 is built from 15 residues. CDR3 region: CASSFQGSLSYEQYF. The DNA of the CDR3 is TGCGCCAGCAGCTTCCAGGGATCCCTCTCCTACGAGCAGTACTTC. Using reference TRBV5-1 and TRBJ2-7 for the parts outside the CDR3, the full variable domain is KAGVTQTPRYLIKTRGQQVTLSCSPISGHRSVSWYQQTPGQGLQFLFEYFSETQRNKGNFPGRFSGRQFSNSRSEMNVSTLELGDSALYLCASSFQGSLSYEQYFGPGTRLTVT.

This rearrangement joins TRBV27 to TRBJ2-1; D is uncertain. CDR1 is MNHEY and CDR2 is SMNVEV in the germline V gene (reference sequence). Trimming pared 5 bases from V and 6 bases from J, leaving 14 bases between. The CDR3 loop spans 14 amino acids. CDR3 DNA sequence: TGTGCCAGCAGTCCCCGTGGGCAATCCAATGAGCAGTTCTTC. This encodes CASSPRGQSNEQFF.

The table lists this clonotype with a few counts. The chain carries TRBV7-9 and TRBJ2-5; no reliable D call. The CDR3 spans 14 residues. Germline assignment: CDR1 SEHNR and CDR2 FQNEAQ (reference sequence). Trimming took 5 bases from V and 0 from J, leaving 10 bases between them. The CDR3 nucleotides are TGTGCCAGCAGCACGGACGGATACCAAGAGACCCAGTACTTC. This translates into CASSTDGYQETQYF.

V usage is TRBV12-3 or TRBV12-4 and J usage is TRBJ1-3; D perhaps matches TRBD1 (5 bases). V was cut by 3 bases and J by 4 bases, with 13 bases left in between. The CDR3 contains 15 residues. CDR3 coding DNA: TGTGCCAGCAGTTTCGGGGGAATCTTCGGAAACACCATATATTTT. Protein sequence: CASSFGGIFGNTIYF.

The gene calls are TRBV12-3 or TRBV12-4 and TRBJ2-2, with D possibly being TRBD1 or TRBD2 (6 bases each). V was pared by 2 bases and J by 5 bases, with 18 bases between. The CDR3 is 17 amino acids. In nucleotides, the CDR3 is TGTGCCAGCAGTTTAAATCTCGGGGGCCTAGGGACCGGGGAGCTGTTTTTT. As protein: CASSLNLGGLGTGELFF.